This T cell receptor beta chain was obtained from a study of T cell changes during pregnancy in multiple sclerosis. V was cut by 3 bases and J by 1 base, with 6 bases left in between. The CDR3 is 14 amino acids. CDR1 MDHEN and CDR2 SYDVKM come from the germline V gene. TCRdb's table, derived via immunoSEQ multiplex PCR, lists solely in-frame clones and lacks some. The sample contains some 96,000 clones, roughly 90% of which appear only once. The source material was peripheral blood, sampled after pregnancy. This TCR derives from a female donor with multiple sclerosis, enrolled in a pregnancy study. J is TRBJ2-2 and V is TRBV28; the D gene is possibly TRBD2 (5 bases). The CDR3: CASSFAGNTGELFF. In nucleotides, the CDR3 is TGTGCCAGCAGTTTCGCGGGGAACACCGGGGAGCTGTTTTTT.